Below, 23 T cell receptor beta chains from the same sample are listed, as sequenced in a study of T cell responses to AZD1222 COVID-19 vaccine. Using immunoSEQ multiplex PCR, the repertoire was profiled, and TCRdb retains in-frame clones only, with some absent. The sample has more than 150,000 clones; around 92% are singletons. The sample consisted of peripheral blood, taken on day 0 of AZD1222 vaccination. Receptor source: an adult in good health.

The chain couples TRBV27 to TRBJ2-3, with 7 bases lining up with TRBD2. Germline assignment: CDR1 MNHEY and CDR2 SMNVEV (reference sequence). This CDR3 has 18 residues. J was trimmed by 2 bases and V by 3 bases; bases with no gene match: 14. This CDR3 reads CASSFSSGDLPLTDTQYF. The CDR3 DNA follows: TGTGCCAGCAGTTTCAGCAGCGGGGATCTACCTCTCACAGATACGCAGTATTTT.

V is TRBV5-8 and J is TRBJ1-1; D may be TRBD1 (5 bases). Germline assignment: CDR1 SGHTS and CDR2 YDEGEE. The V end lost 3 bases, the J end lost 11 bases, and 11 bases lay between the germline ends. The CDR3 spans 11 residues. The CDR3 protein is CASSSDSGAFF. The DNA of the CDR3 is TGTGCCAGCAGCTCCGACAGTGGCGCTTTCTTT.

The genes are TRBV5-5 and TRBJ1-2; 7 bases fit TRBD1. V lost 3 bases, J lost 1 base, and 6 bases stayed unmatched. Germline CDR1 is SGHKS and CDR2 is YYEKEE (reference sequence). The CDR3 is 15 amino acids. The CDR3 nucleotides read TGTGCCAGCAGCTCCCGGGACAGAAATAACTATGGCTACACCTTC. Encoded protein: CASSSRDRNNYGYTF. Based on the CDR3 plus reference TRBV5-5 and TRBJ1-2, the full variable domain is DAGVTQSPTHLIKTRGQQVTLRCSPISGHKSVSWYQQVLGQGPQFIFQYYEKEERGRGNFPDRFSARQFPNYSSELNVNALLLGDSALYLCASSSRDRNNYGYTFGSGTRLTVV.

This clone was detected only once. CDR3 DNA: TGTGCCAGCACCCTTACAAGAACCTATGGCTACACCTTC. It specifies CASTLTRTYGYTF. The gene calls are TRBV2 and TRBJ1-2; no clear D. Germline CDR1 is SNHLY and CDR2 is FYNNEI. V shed 7 bases and J shed 4 bases, with 13 bases lying between them. CDR3 length: 13 amino acids.

The CDR3: CASSQPTKRWGEGSGANVLTF. The CDR3 nucleotides are TGCGCCAGCAGCCAACCGACTAAGAGGTGGGGGGAGGGCTCTGGGGCCAACGTCCTGACTTTC. The genes are TRBV4-1 and TRBJ2-6, with 7 bases identical to TRBD2. The CDR3 loop spans 21 amino acids. CDR1 is MGHRA and CDR2 is YSYEKL in the germline V gene. V was pared by 2 bases and J by 0 bases, with 16 bases of the junction left unmatched.

The CDR3 nucleotides read TGTGCCAGCAGCTTAGGGAATTCTGAGCAGTTCTTC. It codes for CASSLGNSEQFF. This chain uses TRBV7-9 with TRBJ2-1; D gene uncertain. CDR1 is SEHNR and CDR2 is FQNEAQ in the germline V gene (reference sequence). Trimming left V 1 base short and J 9 bases short, with 7 bases between. The CDR3 totals 12 residues. Supplemented by reference TRBV7-9 and TRBJ2-1, the full variable domain reads DTGVSQNPRHKITKRGQNVTFRCDPISEHNRLYWYRQTLGQGPEFLTYFQNEAQLEKSRLLSDRFSAERPKGSFSTLEIQRTEQGDSAMYLCASSLGNSEQFFGPGTRLTVL.

The V call is TRBV7-9, the J call TRBJ2-1; tentative D call: TRBD1 (6 bases). Per germline, CDR1 SEHNR and CDR2 FQNEAQ (reference sequence). The ends were cut back, 5 bases at V and 8 bases at J, with 16 bases in the middle. The CDR3 is 14 residues long. The CDR3 sequence: CASSPEGGGHEQFF. The DNA for the CDR3 is TGTGCCAGCAGCCCGGAAGGTGGGGGCCATGAGCAGTTCTTC.

The chain carries TRBV19 and TRBJ1-5, with 7 bases that match TRBD1. The CDR3 has 12 residues. Germline loops: CDR1 LNHDA, CDR2 SQIVND (reference sequence). V shed 7 bases and J 7 bases; nucleotides not matched to a gene: 4. The CDR3 DNA sequence: TGTGCCAGTAAGGGGGCGGCCCAGCCCCAGCATTTT. It translates to CASKGAAQPQHF.

The CDR3 sequence: CAISDSSSSYNEQFF. The CDR3 region has the DNA TGTGCCATCAGTGATTCATCGAGCTCCTACAATGAGCAGTTCTTC. The rearrangement links TRBV10-3 to TRBJ2-1; D unclear. With 3 bases removed from V and 0 bases from J, the gap between germline ends came to 9 bases. This CDR3 is 15 amino acids long. Germline lookup yields CDR1 ENHRY and CDR2 SYGVKD.

This rearrangement joins TRBV29-1 to TRBJ2-7, with a tentative D call TRBD2 (6 bases). The CDR3 loop spans 12 amino acids. V was clipped by 3 bases and J by 13 bases, with 19 bases between them. Germline V gene data show CDR1 as SQVTM and CDR2 as ANQGSEA. This CDR3 is CSVELWDSTIYF. As DNA, the CDR3 is TGCAGCGTTGAGCTTTGGGACTCAACAATTTACTTC.

The V call is TRBV30, the J call TRBJ1-1, with a possible D match to TRBD1 (6 bases). Germline V gene data show CDR1 as GTSNPN and CDR2 as SVGIG (reference sequence). The CDR3 has 13 amino acids. V was pared by 2 bases and J by 1 base, with 8 bases between. This CDR3 is CAWSSTGNTEAFF. In DNA form, the CDR3 reads TGTGCCTGGAGTTCGACAGGGAACACTGAAGCTTTCTTT.

The chain employs TRBV5-1 and TRBJ2-1; 11 bases match TRBD2. With V trimmed by 2 bases and J by 5 bases, 3 bases remained unmatched. CDR1 and CDR2 from the germline V gene are SGHRS and YFSETQ. The CDR3 totals 15 residues. The CDR3 loop reads CASSFSGRGDNEQFF. CDR3 DNA: TGCGCCAGCAGCTTTAGCGGGAGGGGGGACAATGAGCAGTTCTTC.

This clone was seen just once. The chain uses TRBV5-1 and TRBJ2-5, with 9 bases that match TRBD1. CDR3 length: 14 residues. V was clipped by 4 bases and J by 5 bases; unmatched bases: 6. Germline assignment: CDR1 SGHRS and CDR2 YFSETQ. The CDR3 protein is CASSVQGAGETQYF. CDR3 nucleotide sequence: TGCGCCAGCAGCGTACAGGGGGCTGGGGAGACCCAGTACTTC.

The rearrangement joins TRBV30 to TRBJ2-1; D call uncertain. The CDR3 contains 12 residues. V was cut by 5 bases and J by 4 bases, with 9 bases left in between. Germline V gives CDR1 GTSNPN, CDR2 SVGIG (reference sequence). The CDR3 region is CAWVLGYNEQFF. In DNA form, the CDR3 reads TGTGCCTGGGTCCTAGGGTACAATGAGCAGTTCTTC.

The CDR3 DNA sequence: TGTGCCAGCTCACCGGCGAACACCGGGGAGCTGTTTTTT. It codes for CASSPANTGELFF. The chain uses TRBV18 and TRBJ2-2; D is ambiguous. This CDR3 spans 13 amino acids. The V end lost 3 bases, the J end lost 0 bases, and 2 bases lay between the germline ends. Germline-derived CDR1 and CDR2 are KGHSH and LQKENI.

J is TRBJ1-2 and V is TRBV7-9; the match to TRBD1 covers 10 bases. Germline values: CDR1 SEHNR, CDR2 FQNEAQ (reference sequence). J lost 3 bases, V lost 5 bases, and 9 bases had no gene match. The CDR3 contains 16 residues. DNA of the CDR3: TGTGCCAGCAGCGAAGGGACAGGGGAAAATTACTATGGCTACACCTTC. Amino acid sequence: CASSEGTGENYYGYTF.

The V and J genes are TRBV6-5 and TRBJ2-1; TRBD1 matches 8 bases. Germline-derived CDR1 and CDR2 are MNHEY and SVGAGI. Losses at the gene ends were 7 bases for V and 7 bases for J; bases not matched to a gene: 9. The CDR3 is 14 amino acids. CDR3 bases: TGTGCCAGCAATCGGGACAGGAGGGGAAATGAGCAGTTCTTC. Translated, it gives CASNRDRRGNEQFF.

The chain is built from TRBV27 and TRBJ1-1; 12 nucleotides align to TRBD1. The CDR3 runs 14 residues. CDR1 is MNHEY, CDR2 SMNVEV, per germline (reference sequence). With 9 bases clipped from V and 6 bases from J, the junction kept 8 bases outside the gene matches. CDR3 sequence: CASAPGTGGSEAFF. The CDR3 coding sequence is TGTGCCAGTGCTCCCGGGACAGGGGGCTCTGAAGCTTTCTTT.

This chain joins TRBV6-5 and TRBJ1-1; TRBD1 might be the D (5 bases). With 6 bases removed from V and 3 bases from J, the gap between germline ends came to 14 bases. The germline CDR1 and CDR2 sequences are MNHEY and SVGAGI. CDR3 length: 14 residues. The CDR3 DNA is TGTGCCAGCAGCCCCGTCCTGGGGGACACTGAAGCTTTCTTT. Protein product: CASSPVLGDTEAFF.

The chain couples TRBV19 to TRBJ1-1; D remains unclear. V was cut by 8 bases and J by 2 bases, with 6 bases left in between. The CDR3 totals 11 residues. CDR1 and CDR2 from the germline V gene are LNHDA and SQIVND (reference sequence). Written as DNA, the CDR3 is TGTGCCAGTGCCTTAAACACTGAAGCTTTCTTT. Translated, it gives CASALNTEAFF.

Here the CDR3 reads CAISVQADSYNSPLHF. In DNA, the CDR3 is TGTGCCATCAGTGTACAGGCGGACTCCTATAATTCACCCCTCCACTTT. This chain joins TRBV10-3 and TRBJ1-6; tentative D call: TRBD1 (5 bases). The V end was cut by 4 bases, the J end by 0 bases, with 10 bases between. Looked up from germline, CDR1 is ENHRY and CDR2 is SYGVKD. The CDR3 loop spans 16 amino acids.

The chain is built from TRBV11-2 and TRBJ2-1, with a tentative D call TRBD2 (7 bases). The V end lost 1 base, the J end lost 9 bases, and 16 bases lay between the germline ends. This CDR3 is 15 amino acids long. The V gene's germline CDR1 is SGHAT and CDR2 FQNNGV. The CDR3 region is CASSLGGGGTGEQFF. CDR3 bases: TGTGCCAGCAGCTTAGGGGGAGGGGGAACAGGTGAGCAGTTCTTC.

The rearrangement uses TRBV7-9 and TRBJ1-2; 8 nucleotides match TRBD1. V was pared by 5 bases and J by 9 bases, with 11 bases of the junction left unmatched. The germline V gene encodes CDR1 SEHNR and CDR2 FQNEAQ (reference sequence). The length of the CDR3 is 14 residues. CDR3 region: CASSPELPGGRYTF. The CDR3 DNA is TGTGCCAGCAGCCCCGAGCTTCCAGGGGGCCGCTACACCTTC.